The 14 T cell receptor beta chains below come from one sample, sequenced in a study of PD-L1 blockade in urothelial cancer listed by TCRdb under 2017. This specimen's time point label, interpreted: pretreatment peripheral blood. Libraries were prepared through the immunoSEQ multiplex PCR assay. This is the immuneACCESS table as TCRdb keeps it, with only in-frame sequences that have V and J called. A part of the clones is gone; compared with another copy, unresolved V genes explain less than half, and the rest is unexplained. In all, the sample holds fewer than 65,000 clones, and 75% to 85% of those were seen once. Of the sample, around 1.5% falls within the top ten clones. This sample comprised PBMCs, obtained around atezolizumab (anti-PD-L1) treatment. Receptors originate from a man in his 70s with urothelial cancer.

This chain links TRBV7-2 with TRBJ2-5, with TRBD1 identical over 9 bases. The CDR3 totals 15 residues. The germline V gene has CDR1 SGHTA and CDR2 FQGNSA. The V and J ends lost 6 bases and 2 bases, in that order; junction bases with no gene match: 7. As DNA, the CDR3 is TGTGCCAGCAGTTTTGGACAGGGGTCACAAGAGACCCAGTACTTC. The encoded protein is CASSFGQGSQETQYF.

The chain combines TRBV10-3 with TRBJ2-7; 13 bases align to TRBD2. With V trimmed by 0 bases and J by 4 bases, 12 bases remained unmatched. The CDR3 extends over 19 amino acids. Germline CDR1 and CDR2: ENHRY and SYGVKD. CDR3 in amino acids: CAISESMSQGLAGIYEQYF. In DNA form, the CDR3 reads TGTGCCATCAGTGAGTCGATGAGCCAGGGACTAGCGGGAATTTACGAGCAGTACTTC.

This sequence joins TRBV6-5 and TRBJ1-1, with 7 positions matching TRBD1. V dropped 5 bases and J dropped 3; count of bases not matched to a gene: 9. This CDR3 has 15 residues. Germline V gene data show CDR1 as MNHEY and CDR2 as SVGAGI. This chain's CDR3 is CASSTPDRQDTEAFF. The CDR3 bases are TGTGCCAGCAGTACCCCGGACAGGCAGGACACTGAAGCTTTCTTT.

In DNA form, the CDR3 reads TGTGCCAGCAGCTTAGGAGCGGGAGGACGGGAGACCCAGTACTTC. Its protein is CASSLGAGGRETQYF. The rearrangement joins TRBV11-2 to TRBJ2-5; 9 bases agree with TRBD2. CDR1 SGHAT and CDR2 FQNNGV come from the germline V gene. V trimming: 1 base; J trimming: 5 bases; junction bases outside the gene matches: 5. The CDR3 spans 15 residues.

V and J are TRBV21-1 and TRBJ2-7; no check of the table's D call, TRBD1, against the DNA was made. TRBV21-1 is labeled a pseudogene. This CDR3 is 14 amino acids long. The CDR3 loop is CASSKATGGYEQYF. The CDR3 coding sequence is TGTGCCAGCAGCAAAGCTACAGGGGGGTACGAGCAGTACTTC.

V gene TRBV28 combines with J gene TRBJ1-5; possible D gene TRBD1, 6 bases. CDR1 is MDHEN, CDR2 SYDVKM, per germline. The CDR3 is 17 amino acids. V shed 6 bases and J shed 0 bases, with 18 bases lying between them. CDR3: CASRIPEDRYSNQPQHF. CDR3 DNA sequence: TGTGCCAGCAGAATACCGGAGGACAGATATAGCAATCAGCCCCAGCATTTT.

The chain joins TRBV6-6 to TRBJ1-2; 7 bases fit TRBD1. Germline lookup yields CDR1 MNHNY and CDR2 SVGAGI (reference sequence). V lost 5 bases and J lost 5; bases outside the gene matches: 5. The CDR3 totals 13 residues. The CDR3: CASSQGQLYGYTF. The CDR3 bases are TGTGCCAGCAGTCAGGGACAGCTATATGGCTACACCTTC.

The genes are TRBV4-1 and TRBJ2-1; 9 bases align to TRBD1. CDR1 and CDR2 from the germline V gene are MGHRA and YSYEKL. V trimming: 0 bases; J trimming: 15 bases; junction bases outside the gene matches: 6. This CDR3 comprises 13 residues. Here the CDR3 DNA reads TGCGCCAGCAGCCAAGACCGGGACAGGGAGTTGTTCTTC. Translated: CASSQDRDRELFF.

The chain uses TRBV7-9 and TRBJ1-4, with D unclear. V gave up 1 base and J gave up 14 bases, with 11 bases separating them. Germline CDR1 and CDR2: SEHNR and FQNEAQ (reference sequence). The CDR3 has 12 residues. In DNA, the CDR3 is TGTGCCAGCAGCTTAGTGCCAGGAATGCTGTTTTTT. It specifies CASSLVPGMLFF.

This clone has just one count. The chain couples TRBV29-1 to TRBJ2-5; tentatively, D is TRBD2 (5 bases). The CDR3 consists of 13 residues. Germline V gene data show CDR1 as SQVTM and CDR2 as ANQGSEA. The V end was cut by 5 bases, the J end by 5 bases, with 15 bases between. CDR3 DNA: TGCAGCGTTTCCACGCTAGCAGGCGAGACCCAGTACTTC. This codes for CSVSTLAGETQYF.

This clone was seen a handful of times. V usage is TRBV27 and J usage is TRBJ1-5; D possibly corresponds to TRBD1 (5 bases). Germline lookup yields CDR1 MNHEY and CDR2 SMNVEV (reference sequence). The length of the CDR3 is 14 residues. Trimming removed 6 bases at V and 5 bases at J, with 14 bases between. The CDR3 protein is CASRKGREDQPQHF. CDR3 bases: TGTGCCAGCAGAAAGGGACGGGAGGATCAGCCCCAGCATTTT.

The J gene is TRBJ2-7, the V gene TRBV25-1; TRBD2 agrees at 13 bases. Germline CDR1 MGHDK, CDR2 SYGVNS. The V gene end was trimmed by 5 bases and the J gene end by 6 bases; junction bases not matched to a gene: 4. This CDR3 region has 14 residues. As DNA, the CDR3 is TGTGCCAGCAGTCCACGGACTAGCGGGAGCGAGCAGTACTTC. The encoded protein is CASSPRTSGSEQYF.

The genes are TRBV11-2 and TRBJ2-1; TRBD1 is a possible D gene (6 bases). The CDR3 is 15 residues long. The V gene lost 1 base and the J gene lost 8 bases, with 15 bases spanning the gap. Germline CDR1 reads SGHAT; CDR2 reads FQNNGV. The CDR3 spells CASSLASRGWDEQFF. In nucleotides, the CDR3 is TGTGCCAGCAGCTTAGCCAGCAGGGGTTGGGATGAGCAGTTCTTC.

The genes are TRBV7-8 and TRBJ1-1, with D perhaps TRBD1 (6 bases). This CDR3 is built from 15 residues. CDR1 is SGHVS, CDR2 FQNEAQ, per germline. Trimming took 5 bases from V and 0 from J, leaving 13 bases between them. The CDR3 DNA sequence: TGTGCCAGCAGCGCAGGGGTTTACATGAACACTGAAGCTTTCTTT. Translation: CASSAGVYMNTEAFF.